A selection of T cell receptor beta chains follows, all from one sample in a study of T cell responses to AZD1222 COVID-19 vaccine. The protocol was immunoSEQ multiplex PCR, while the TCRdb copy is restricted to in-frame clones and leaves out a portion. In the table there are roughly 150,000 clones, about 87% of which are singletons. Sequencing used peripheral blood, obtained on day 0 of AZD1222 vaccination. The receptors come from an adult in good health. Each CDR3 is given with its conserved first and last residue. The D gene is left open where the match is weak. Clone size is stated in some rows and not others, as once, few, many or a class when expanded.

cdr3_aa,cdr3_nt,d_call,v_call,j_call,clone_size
CASRLAGNLYGYTF,TGTGCCAGCAGGTTGGCAGGGAATTTGTATGGCTACACCTTC,.,TRBV28,TRBJ1-2,.
CASSSDGPGEYNSPLHF,TGTGCCAGCAGCTCGGACGGCCCGGGCGAGTATAATTCACCCCTCCACTTT,.,TRBV7-9,TRBJ1-6,.
CASSQGRTGYGYTF,TGTGCCAGCAGCCAAGGAAGAACGGGCTATGGCTACACCTTC,.,TRBV4-2,TRBJ1-2,.
CASTPFKQGRYEQYF,TGTGCCAGCACACCTTTTAAACAGGGCAGGTACGAGCAGTACTTC,.,TRBV6-1,TRBJ2-7,.
CASSLSTGDMNTEAFF,TGTGCCAGCAGCTTAAGTACAGGCGACATGAACACTGAAGCTTTCTTT,.,TRBV11-2,TRBJ1-1,.
CASSQSPVYGYTF,TGTGCCAGCAGCCAATCGCCCGTCTATGGCTACACCTTC,.,TRBV4-2,TRBJ1-2,.
CASSQDRASNQPQHF,TGTGCCAGCAGCCAAGATAGAGCCAGCAATCAGCCCCAGCATTTT,.,TRBV3-1/TRBV3-2,TRBJ1-5,.
CASRRTGNSGNTIYF,TGTGCCAGCAGGCGAACAGGGAACTCTGGAAACACCATATATTTT,.,TRBV6-5,TRBJ1-3,.
CAWSVVGNWAGELFF,TGTGCCTGGAGTGTCGTCGGGAATTGGGCCGGGGAGCTGTTTTTT,.,TRBV30,TRBJ2-2,.
CASSVTGVLNTEAFF,TGTGCCAGCAGCGTAACAGGGGTCTTGAACACTGAAGCTTTCTTT,TRBD1,TRBV9,TRBJ1-1,.
CASMRGGNTEAFF,TGTGCCAGCATGCGCGGGGGGAACACTGAAGCTTTCTTT,.,TRBV2,TRBJ1-1,.
CASSLGATEQYF,TGTGCCAGCAGCTTAGGGGCAACCGAGCAGTACTTC,.,TRBV7-9,TRBJ2-7,.
CSVPQAPAGGYTF,TGCAGCGTTCCCCAAGCCCCAGCGGGGGGCTACACCTTC,.,TRBV29-1,TRBJ1-2,.
CASSLGPGGVHEQYF,TGTGCCAGCAGCTTAGGTCCCGGAGGGGTGCACGAGCAGTACTTC,.,TRBV7-3,TRBJ2-7,.
CASQAGAYGYTF,TGTGCCAGCCAAGCAGGTGCCTATGGCTACACCTTC,.,TRBV28,TRBJ1-2,.
CASRPNSGNTGELFF,TGCGCCAGCAGACCGAATAGCGGGAACACCGGGGAGCTGTTTTTT,.,TRBV5-1,TRBJ2-2,few
CASSQGDRGTDTQYF,TGTGCCAGCAGCCAAGGGGACAGGGGGACAGATACGCAGTATTTT,TRBD1,TRBV3-1/TRBV3-2,TRBJ2-3,.
CASRYRSGADSPLHF,TGTGCCAGCAGATACCGATCAGGGGCGGATTCACCCCTCCACTTT,.,TRBV2,TRBJ1-6,.
CASGEPGGIQYF,TGCGCCAGCGGGGAGCCAGGGGGCATTCAGTACTTC,TRBD1,TRBV5-1,TRBJ2-4,once
CASSYFGGTAEQYF,TGTGCCAGCAGTTACTTCGGAGGGACGGCCGAGCAGTACTTC,.,TRBV6-5,TRBJ2-7,.
CASSHLDLAAYEQYF,TGCGCCAGCAGCCATTTAGACCTCGCGGCCTACGAGCAGTACTTC,.,TRBV4-1,TRBJ2-7,.
CASSLRQGTDTQYF,TGTGCCAGCAGCTTGCGGCAGGGAACAGATACGCAGTATTTT,.,TRBV5-4,TRBJ2-3,.
CASSMVVSNYNSPLHF,TGTGCCAGTAGTATGGTTGTTTCCAACTATAATTCACCCCTCCACTTT,.,TRBV19,TRBJ1-6,.
CASSAGGGLYGYTF,TGTGCCAGCAGTGCCGGGGGAGGTCTCTATGGCTACACCTTC,.,TRBV6-4,TRBJ1-2,once
CASSLSRDGRAQYF,TGTGCCAGCAGTTTATCAAGGGACGGGAGGGCACAGTATTTT,TRBD2,TRBV27,TRBJ2-3,once
CASSPDRAEAFF,TGTGCCAGCAGCCCTGACAGGGCTGAAGCTTTCTTT,TRBD1,TRBV12-3/TRBV12-4,TRBJ1-1,.
CASSIEAGRNTEAFF,TGTGCCAGTAGTATAGAAGCAGGGAGAAACACTGAAGCTTTCTTT,.,TRBV19,TRBJ1-1,.
CATSGNYGYTF,TGTGCCACCTCGGGGAACTATGGCTACACCTTC,.,TRBV28,TRBJ1-2,.
CASSLSGVNTGELFF,TGCGCCAGCAGCCTTAGCGGGGTAAACACCGGGGAGCTGTTTTTT,TRBD2,TRBV5-1,TRBJ2-2,.
CASSSGPGQGARGTEAFF,TGTGCCAGCAGCTCAGGGCCGGGACAGGGGGCCCGAGGCACTGAAGCTTTCTTT,TRBD1,TRBV7-9,TRBJ1-1,few
CASSLQGSNEKLFF,TGTGCCAGCAGCCTACAGGGGTCGAATGAAAAACTGTTTTTT,TRBD1,TRBV5-4,TRBJ1-4,.
CASSVAARGVEEKLFF,TGTGCCAGCAGCGTAGCCGCGAGGGGGGTGGAAGAAAAACTGTTTTTT,.,TRBV9,TRBJ1-4,.
CASSQVLTSRVNEQFF,TGCGCCAGCAGCCAAGTTCTCACTTCGCGGGTCAATGAGCAGTTCTTC,.,TRBV4-3,TRBJ2-1,.
CASSPTAGAGGLAGLTGELFF,TGTGCCAGCTCACCGACGGCGGGGGCAGGAGGACTAGCGGGACTAACCGGGGAGCTGTTTTTT,TRBD2,TRBV18,TRBJ2-2,.
CASSTPHRYPEQYF,TGTGCCAGCAGTACCCCCCACAGATACCCCGAGCAGTACTTC,.,TRBV28,TRBJ2-7,once
CASSLDNYGYTF,TGCGCCAGCAGCTTGGATAACTATGGCTACACCTTC,.,TRBV5-1,TRBJ1-2,.
CASSTRTATHGTEAFF,TGTGCCAGCAGCACCCGGACAGCAACTCATGGGACTGAAGCTTTCTTT,.,TRBV6-2/TRBV6-3,TRBJ1-1,.
CASRDLGSPYEQYF,TGTGCCAGCAGAGACCTTGGGAGCCCCTACGAGCAGTACTTC,.,TRBV6-5,TRBJ2-7,once
CASSLGGGTAYNEQFF,TGCGCCAGCAGCCTGGGTGGCGGGACCGCCTACAATGAGCAGTTCTTC,.,TRBV5-1,TRBJ2-1,.
CASTFGGSSGNTIYF,TGTGCCAGTACCTTCGGTGGGAGCTCTGGAAACACCATATATTTT,.,TRBV19,TRBJ1-3,once
CASSSIQGITEAFF,TGTGCCAGCAGCTCCATACAGGGGATCACTGAAGCTTTCTTT,TRBD1,TRBV5-8,TRBJ1-1,.
CASSLGGDEKLFF,TGTGCCAGCAGTTTAGGCGGAGATGAAAAACTGTTTTTT,.,TRBV28,TRBJ1-4,.
CASSLGRNTEAFF,TGTGCCAGCAGCTTGGGCAGAAACACTGAAGCTTTCTTT,.,TRBV5-4,TRBJ1-1,.
CASSPEGRGLGGYTF,TGTGCCAGCAGCCCAGAAGGAAGGGGTTTAGGTGGCTACACCTTC,.,TRBV9,TRBJ1-2,.
CASSSPGGGINVSYEQYF,TGTGCCAGCAGTTCCCCGGGGGGCGGGATTAATGTCTCCTACGAGCAGTACTTC,.,TRBV28,TRBJ2-7,.
CASSGPRQGNTEAFF,TGTGCCAGCAGTGGCCCCCGACAGGGGAACACTGAAGCTTTCTTT,TRBD1,TRBV25-1,TRBJ1-1,.
CATSDGRRRGRTGELFF,TGTGCCACCAGTGATGGCCGTCGGAGGGGAAGGACCGGGGAGCTGTTTTTT,.,TRBV24-1,TRBJ2-2,once
CASSSGLAGIYEQYF,TGCGCCAGCAGCTCCGGACTAGCGGGTATCTACGAGCAGTACTTC,TRBD2,TRBV5-1,TRBJ2-7,.
CASSFPGRGYTF,TGTGCCAGCAGTTTCCCAGGGCGGGGCTACACCTTC,.,TRBV12-3/TRBV12-4,TRBJ1-2,.
CASSPQTENTEAFF,TGTGCCAGTAGTCCCCAAACAGAGAACACTGAAGCTTTCTTT,.,TRBV19,TRBJ1-1,.
CASSMGAVVDTQYF,TGTGCCAGCAGCATGGGGGCGGTAGTGGATACGCAGTATTTT,.,TRBV7-9,TRBJ2-3,.
CASVELQGRGQPQHF,TGTGCCAGTGTAGAATTACAGGGGAGGGGTCAGCCCCAGCATTTT,TRBD1,TRBV19,TRBJ1-5,.
CASRPGQGLRGYTF,TGTGCCAGCAGACCGGGACAGGGTTTGAGGGGCTACACCTTC,TRBD1,TRBV6-5,TRBJ1-2,once
CASSQTREGWETQYF,TGTGCCAGCAGCCAAACCAGAGAAGGGTGGGAGACCCAGTACTTC,.,TRBV3-1/TRBV3-2,TRBJ2-5,.
CASSTSRTAMNTEAFF,TGTGCCAGTAGTACATCGAGGACGGCTATGAACACTGAAGCTTTCTTT,.,TRBV19,TRBJ1-1,.
CASSPWVLRGNEQFF,TGTGCCAGCTCACCATGGGTTTTGCGGGGCAATGAGCAGTTCTTC,.,TRBV18,TRBJ2-1,.
CAWGQQGQPQHF,TGTGCCTGGGGACAGCAGGGGCAGCCCCAGCATTTT,.,TRBV30,TRBJ1-5,once
CASSLRLAQETQYF,TGTGCCAGCAGCCTACGACTAGCCCAAGAGACCCAGTACTTC,TRBD2,TRBV13,TRBJ2-5,.
CASSYPRGAGNYNEQFF,TGTGCCAGCAGTTACCCCCGCGGGGCGGGGAATTACAATGAGCAGTTCTTC,.,TRBV6-2/TRBV6-3,TRBJ2-1,.